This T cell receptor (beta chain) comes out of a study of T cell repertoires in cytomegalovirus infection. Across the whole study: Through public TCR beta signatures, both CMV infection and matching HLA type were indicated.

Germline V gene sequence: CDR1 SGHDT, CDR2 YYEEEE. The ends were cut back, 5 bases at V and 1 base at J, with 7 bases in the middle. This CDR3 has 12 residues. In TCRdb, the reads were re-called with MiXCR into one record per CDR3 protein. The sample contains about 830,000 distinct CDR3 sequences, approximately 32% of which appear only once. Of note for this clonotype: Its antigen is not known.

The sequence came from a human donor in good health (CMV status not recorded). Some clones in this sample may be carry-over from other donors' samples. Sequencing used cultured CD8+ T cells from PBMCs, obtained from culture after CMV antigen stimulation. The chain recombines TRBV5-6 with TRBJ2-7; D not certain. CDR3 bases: TGTGCCAGCAGATCGGGTTCCTACGAGCAGTACTTC. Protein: CASRSGSYEQYF.